This is a list of T cell receptor beta chains from one sample in a study of T-cell memory formation after mild COVID-19. Via MiXCR, TCRdb re-called the 5' RACE reads, giving one row per CDR3 protein. The repertoire holds some 490,000 distinct CDR3 sequences, with about 20% as singletons. The sample comprised PBMCs or a T cell subset sorted from them (not recorded which). These receptors all come from an adult woman who had mild COVID-19 (a few samples of this study predate the infection). Cell type and time point are not known. Both conserved end residues are part of each CDR3. A D gene is named only where the DNA matches it firmly. Expanded clones are given a class, and other clones once, few, many or no size at all.

TGTGCCAGCAGCTTGAGTGCGGGGGCTGGCGAGCAGTACTTC	CASSLSAGAGEQYF	.	.	TRBV9	TRBJ2-7
TGTGCCAGCAGCTTAATACGGGACAGGGAACGACCGGGGCCCCAGCATTTT	CASSLIRDRERPGPQHF	.	TRBD1	TRBV7-3	TRBJ1-5
TGTGCCAGCAGGGTCCTTGGGGACAGCCAAAAAGAGACCCAGTACTTC	CASRVLGDSQKETQYF	.	TRBD1	TRBV6-1	TRBJ2-5
TGTGCCAGCAGCTCCAGGCTAGGGGAGTCTGGAAACACCATATATTTT	CASSSRLGESGNTIYF	few	.	TRBV7-9	TRBJ1-3
TGCAGTGCCCGCCCTCCTTCCTACGAGCAGTACTTC	CSARPPSYEQYF	.	.	TRBV20-1	TRBJ2-7
TGTGCCAGCAGCCAAGGGTTCTCGGGGATGAATCAGCCCCAGCATTTT	CASSQGFSGMNQPQHF	few	.	TRBV3-1	TRBJ1-5
TGTGCCAGCAATGGACTAGCGGGGGGGCCTGGTGGAGAGACCCAGTACTTC	CASNGLAGGPGGETQYF	few	TRBD2	TRBV12-3/TRBV12-4	TRBJ2-5
TGTGCCAGCAGCTTAGCACGATCTGGCTACACCTTC	CASSLARSGYTF	few	.	TRBV7-9	TRBJ1-2
TGTGCCAGCAGCACGGGACAGAGTATGAACACTGAAGCTTTCTTT	CASSTGQSMNTEAFF	.	TRBD1	TRBV7-9	TRBJ1-1
TGCGCCAGCAGCCAAGATAGGAGGTCCTACAATGAGCAGTTCTTC	CASSQDRRSYNEQFF	.	.	TRBV4-1	TRBJ2-1
TGTGCCACCAGCAGAGAGGTGTACGGGGATGCTTTCTTT	CATSREVYGDAFF	.	.	TRBV15	TRBJ1-1
TGCAGCGTTCCCGACGGACCCGCGGATTATGGCTACACCTTC	CSVPDGPADYGYTF	.	.	TRBV29-1	TRBJ1-2
TGCAGTGCTAGAAGGACACGCGCTGTTTCCCCTAGCACAGATACGCAGTATTTT	CSARRTRAVSPSTDTQYF	few	.	TRBV20-1	TRBJ2-3
TGTGCCACCAGTGATTTGAGTGGTGAGCAGTTCTTC	CATSDLSGEQFF	.	.	TRBV24-1	TRBJ2-1
TGCGCCAGCAGGTGGGGGGACAATGAGCAGTTCTTC	CASRWGDNEQFF	.	.	TRBV5-1	TRBJ2-1
TGCAGTGCCTATACAGGGGCCTACGAGCAGTACTTC	CSAYTGAYEQYF	many	TRBD1	TRBV20-1	TRBJ2-7
TGTGCCAGCAGTCGACAGGGATACACTGAAGCTTTCTTT	CASSRQGYTEAFF	many	TRBD1	TRBV6-5	TRBJ1-1
TGCGCCAGCAGCTTGGGGTTAGCGACAGGAGGTGCTCCCCTCCACTTT	CASSLGLATGGAPLHF	.	.	TRBV5-1	TRBJ1-6
TGTGCCAGCAGGGTCTCACCGGACGAGCAGTACTTC	CASRVSPDEQYF	.	.	TRBV2	TRBJ2-7
TGTGCCACCAGCGTCGCGGGGGCAGCCGAAAACACCATATATTTT	CATSVAGAAENTIYF	.	.	TRBV15	TRBJ1-3